These 9 T cell receptor beta chains share one sample of origin, sequenced in a study of Ad26.COV2.S vaccination and SARS-CoV-2 variants. Some clones are missing from TCRdb's copy, which holds only in-frame ones; the method was immunoSEQ multiplex PCR. The table lists about 480,000 clones, around nine tenths of them singletons. Treatment of the sample: 15 to 20 received Ad26.COV2.S at low or high dose, single or two shots; about five received placebo; per-sample allocation not given. At day 63 after the first vaccine or placebo injection, samples were drawn. Sequenced here: peripheral blood, sampled in a trial of Ad26.COV2.S vaccine versus placebo. These receptors all stem from a person between 18 and 65 years old who received the Ad26.COV2.S COVID-19 vaccine or a placebo.

V and J are TRBV10-3 and TRBJ1-2, with D maybe TRBD1 (5 bases). CDR1 is ENHRY and CDR2 is SYGVKD in the germline V gene. V was pared by 5 bases and J by 6 bases, with 13 bases between. This CDR3 spans 13 amino acids. CDR3 sequence (DNA): TGTGCCATCAGTAGGGGCCCGAGGGATGGCTACACCTTC. The encoded protein is CAISRGPRDGYTF.

The rearrangement joins TRBV28 to TRBJ2-7, with unresolved D. The CDR3 totals 14 residues. Trimming took off 3 bases at V and 12 bases at J, with 21 bases between the two ends. CDR1 is MDHEN and CDR2 is SYDVKM in the germline V gene. Here the CDR3 reads CASSFLAPRQGRYF. CDR3 sequence (DNA): TGTGCCAGCAGTTTCTTAGCTCCCCGTCAAGGGCGGTACTTC.

This clone was seen only once. This chain joins TRBV3-1 (or the pseudogene TRBV3-2) and TRBJ1-6; 7 bases are shared with TRBD1. The CDR3 has 17 residues. The germline V gene has CDR1 LGHDT and CDR2 YNNKEL (reference sequence). Trimming took 5 bases from V and 0 from J; bases not matched to a gene: 7. CDR3 in amino acids: CASSFRTGSSYNSPLHF. The CDR3 nucleotides are TGTGCCAGCAGCTTCCGGACAGGCAGCTCCTATAATTCACCCCTCCACTTT.

The chain employs TRBV9 and TRBJ2-1; possible D gene TRBD2, 5 bases. The CDR3 has 15 residues. Germline-derived CDR1 and CDR2 are SGDLS and YYNGEE. V lost 0 bases and J 2 bases, leaving 9 bases between the germline ends. CDR3 coding DNA: TGTGCCAGCAGCGTAGCTGAGGGCACCTACAATGAGCAGTTCTTC. Amino acid sequence: CASSVAEGTYNEQFF.

The V call is TRBV10-3, the J call TRBJ2-2, with no clear D. This CDR3 has 15 amino acids. From germline, CDR1 is ENHRY and CDR2 SYGVKD. Trimming stripped 0 bases from V and 6 bases from J, with 11 bases between. CDR3 protein: CAISESVAVPGELFF. The DNA of the CDR3 is TGTGCCATCAGTGAGTCGGTGGCCGTCCCCGGGGAGCTGTTTTTT.

The chain has TRBV7-3 and TRBJ2-6, with 7 bases identical to TRBD1. V lost 5 bases and J lost 2; bases outside the gene matches: 3. The CDR3 is 15 amino acids. Germline CDR1 is SGHTA and CDR2 is FQGTGA. Here the CDR3 DNA reads TGTGCCAGCAGCGTACAGGGGACTGGGGCCAACGTCCTGACTTTC. Translating gives CASSVQGTGANVLTF.

This clone was seen just once. The genes are TRBV19 and TRBJ1-2; possibly TRBD1 for D (6 bases). The V end was cut by 2 bases, the J end by 4 bases, with 17 bases between. The CDR3 consists of 16 residues. Germline CDR1 and CDR2: LNHDA and SQIVND (reference sequence). The CDR3 loop is CASSIFGTSSGYGYTF. In DNA form, the CDR3 reads TGTGCCAGTAGTATATTCGGGACATCGTCGGGCTATGGCTACACCTTC.

This clone has only one observation. The V gene is TRBV3-1 (or the pseudogene TRBV3-2), the J gene TRBJ1-6, with D unclear. V was cut by 2 bases and J by 8 bases, with 7 bases left in between. Germline-derived CDR1 and CDR2 are LGHDT and YNNKEL (reference sequence). This CDR3 has 13 residues. The CDR3 DNA follows: TGTGCCAGCAGCCAAAACCGGGATTCACCCCTCCACTTT. Its protein is CASSQNRDSPLHF.

The sample holds many counts of this clone. The chain carries TRBV4-2 and TRBJ2-7; 9 bases are a match to TRBD2. CDR1 is LGHNA and CDR2 is YNFKEQ in the germline V gene. This CDR3 contains 16 residues. V dropped 3 bases and J dropped 0; count of bases not matched to a gene: 6. The DNA of the CDR3 is TGTGCCAGCAGCCAGCCCCCTAGCGGGGACTCCTACGAGCAGTACTTC. Its translation is CASSQPPSGDSYEQYF.